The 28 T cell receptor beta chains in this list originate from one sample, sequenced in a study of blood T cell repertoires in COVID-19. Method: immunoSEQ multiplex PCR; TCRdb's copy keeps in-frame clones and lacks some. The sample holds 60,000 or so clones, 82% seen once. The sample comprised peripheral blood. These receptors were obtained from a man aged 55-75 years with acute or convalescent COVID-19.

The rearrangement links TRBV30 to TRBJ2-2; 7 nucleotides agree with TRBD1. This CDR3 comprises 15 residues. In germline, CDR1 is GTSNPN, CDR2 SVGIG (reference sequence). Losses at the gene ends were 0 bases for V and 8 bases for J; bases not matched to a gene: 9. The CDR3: CAWSVQDRWSGELFF. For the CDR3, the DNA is TGTGCCTGGAGTGTACAGGACAGGTGGTCGGGGGAGCTGTTTTTT.

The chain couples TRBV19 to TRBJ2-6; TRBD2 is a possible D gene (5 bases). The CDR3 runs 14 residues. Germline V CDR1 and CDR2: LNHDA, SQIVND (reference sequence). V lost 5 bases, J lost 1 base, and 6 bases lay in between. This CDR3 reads CASSRGSGANVLTF. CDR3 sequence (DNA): TGTGCCAGTAGTCGGGGATCTGGGGCCAACGTCCTGACTTTC.

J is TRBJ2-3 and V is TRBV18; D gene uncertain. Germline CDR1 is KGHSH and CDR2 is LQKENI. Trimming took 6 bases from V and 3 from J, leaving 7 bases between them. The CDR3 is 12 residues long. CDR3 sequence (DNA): TGTGCCAGCTCCTCGAGGACAGATACGCAGTATTTT. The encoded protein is CASSSRTDTQYF.

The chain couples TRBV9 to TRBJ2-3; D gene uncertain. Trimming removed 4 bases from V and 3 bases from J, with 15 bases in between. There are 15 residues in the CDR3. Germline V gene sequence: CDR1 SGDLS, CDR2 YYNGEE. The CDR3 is CASSPRVRGTDTQYF. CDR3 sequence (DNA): TGTGCCAGCAGCCCCCGGGTTCGCGGTACAGATACGCAGTATTTT.

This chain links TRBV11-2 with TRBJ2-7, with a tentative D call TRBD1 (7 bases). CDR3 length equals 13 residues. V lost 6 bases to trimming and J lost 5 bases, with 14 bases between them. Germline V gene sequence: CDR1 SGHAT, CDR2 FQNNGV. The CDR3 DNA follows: TGTGCCAGCAGAGGAGGGGGCCAAGACGAGCAGTACTTC. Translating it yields CASRGGGQDEQYF.

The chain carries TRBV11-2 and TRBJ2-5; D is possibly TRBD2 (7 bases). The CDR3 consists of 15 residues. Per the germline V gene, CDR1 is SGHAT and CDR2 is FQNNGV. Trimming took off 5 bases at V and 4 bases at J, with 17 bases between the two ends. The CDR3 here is CASSPGAGEGETQYF. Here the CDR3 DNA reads TGTGCCAGCAGCCCAGGGGCGGGGGAGGGAGAGACCCAGTACTTC. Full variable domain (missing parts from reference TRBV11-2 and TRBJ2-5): EAGVAQSPRYKIIEKRQSVAFWCNPISGHATLYWYQQILGQGPKLLIQFQNNGVVDDSQLPKDRFSAERLKGVDSTLKIQPAKLEDSAVYLCASSPGAGEGETQYFGPGTRLLVL.

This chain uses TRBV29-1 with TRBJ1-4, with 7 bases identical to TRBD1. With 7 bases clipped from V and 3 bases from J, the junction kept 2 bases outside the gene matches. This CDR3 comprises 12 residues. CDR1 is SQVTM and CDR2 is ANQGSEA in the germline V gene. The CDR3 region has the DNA TGCAGCGGGGGACAGCCTAATGAAAAACTGTTTTTT. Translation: CSGGQPNEKLFF. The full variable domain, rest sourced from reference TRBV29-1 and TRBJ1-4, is SAVISQKPSRDICQRGTSLTIQCQVDSQVTMMFWYRQQPGQSLTLIATANQGSEATYESGFVIDKFPISRPNLTFSTLTVSNMSPEDSSIYLCSGGQPNEKLFFGSGTQLSVL.

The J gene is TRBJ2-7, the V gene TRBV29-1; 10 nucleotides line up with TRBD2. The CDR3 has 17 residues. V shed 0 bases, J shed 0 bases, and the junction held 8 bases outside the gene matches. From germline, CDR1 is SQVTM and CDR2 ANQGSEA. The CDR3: CSVEDQERGGYSYEQYF. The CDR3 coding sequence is TGCAGCGTTGAAGATCAGGAGCGGGGGGGTTACTCCTACGAGCAGTACTTC.

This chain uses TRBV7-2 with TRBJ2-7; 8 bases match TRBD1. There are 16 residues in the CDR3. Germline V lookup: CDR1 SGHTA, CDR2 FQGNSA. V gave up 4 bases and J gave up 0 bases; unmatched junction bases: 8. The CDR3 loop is CASSSQPGQDSYEQYF. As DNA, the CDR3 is TGTGCCAGCAGCTCACAGCCGGGACAGGACTCCTACGAGCAGTACTTC.

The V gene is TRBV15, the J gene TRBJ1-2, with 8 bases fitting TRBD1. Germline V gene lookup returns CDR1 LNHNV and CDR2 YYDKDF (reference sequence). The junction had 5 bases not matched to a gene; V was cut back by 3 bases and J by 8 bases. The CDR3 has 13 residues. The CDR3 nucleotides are TGTGCCACCAGCAGGGACAGGGAGGTCGGCTACACCTTC. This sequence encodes CATSRDREVGYTF.

Here the CDR3 DNA reads TGTGCCAGCTCACCGAGAGGGTACCAGAGGACTGAAGCTTTCTTT. Protein: CASSPRGYQRTEAFF. The chain has TRBV18 and TRBJ1-1; D is unclear. Germline CDR1 KGHSH, CDR2 LQKENI. There are 15 residues in the CDR3. V lost 3 bases and J lost 5, with 16 bases in between.

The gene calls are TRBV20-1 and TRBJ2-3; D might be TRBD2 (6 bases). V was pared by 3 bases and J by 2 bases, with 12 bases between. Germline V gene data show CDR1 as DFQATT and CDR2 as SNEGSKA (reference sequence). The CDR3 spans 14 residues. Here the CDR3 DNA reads TGCAGTGCTAGTCCCGGGGGTGACACAGATACGCAGTATTTT. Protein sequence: CSASPGGDTDTQYF.

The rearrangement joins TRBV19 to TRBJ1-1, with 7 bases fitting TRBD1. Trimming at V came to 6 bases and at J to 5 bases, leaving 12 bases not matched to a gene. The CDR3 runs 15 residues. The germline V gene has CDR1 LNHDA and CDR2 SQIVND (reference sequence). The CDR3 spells CASSSFYRGETEAFF. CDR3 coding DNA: TGTGCCAGTAGCTCATTCTACAGGGGAGAGACTGAAGCTTTCTTT.

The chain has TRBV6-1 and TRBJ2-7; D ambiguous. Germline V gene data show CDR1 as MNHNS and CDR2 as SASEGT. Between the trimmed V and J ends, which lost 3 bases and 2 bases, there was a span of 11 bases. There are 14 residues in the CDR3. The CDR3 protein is CASSDVFGPYEQYF. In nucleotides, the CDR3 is TGTGCCAGCAGTGATGTCTTTGGGCCCTACGAGCAGTACTTC.

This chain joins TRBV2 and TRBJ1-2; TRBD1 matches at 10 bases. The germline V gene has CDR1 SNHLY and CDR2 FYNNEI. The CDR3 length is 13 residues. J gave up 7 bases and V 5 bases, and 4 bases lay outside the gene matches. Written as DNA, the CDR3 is TGTGCCAGCAGTCGACAGGGGGCCGGTGGCTACACCTTC. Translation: CASSRQGAGGYTF.

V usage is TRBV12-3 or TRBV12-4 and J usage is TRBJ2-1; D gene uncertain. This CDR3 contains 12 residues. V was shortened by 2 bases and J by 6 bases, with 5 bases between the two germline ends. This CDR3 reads CASSLTGNEQFF. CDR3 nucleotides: TGTGCCAGCAGTTTAACGGGCAATGAGCAGTTCTTC.

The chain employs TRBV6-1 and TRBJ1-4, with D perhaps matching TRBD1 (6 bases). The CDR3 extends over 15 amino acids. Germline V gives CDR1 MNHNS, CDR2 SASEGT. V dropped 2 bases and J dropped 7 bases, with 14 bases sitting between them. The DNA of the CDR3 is TGTGCCAGCAGTGAAACCACAGGGTCATTTGAAAAACTGTTTTTT. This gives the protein CASSETTGSFEKLFF.

The CDR3 loop is CSALRLTEAFF. In DNA form, the CDR3 reads TGCAGTGCCCTGCGGTTGACTGAAGCTTTCTTT. This chain uses TRBV20-1 with TRBJ1-1, with D unclear. Germline V CDR1 and CDR2: DFQATT, SNEGSKA (reference sequence). The CDR3 is 11 residues long. V lost 6 bases to trimming and J lost 5 bases, with 10 bases between them.

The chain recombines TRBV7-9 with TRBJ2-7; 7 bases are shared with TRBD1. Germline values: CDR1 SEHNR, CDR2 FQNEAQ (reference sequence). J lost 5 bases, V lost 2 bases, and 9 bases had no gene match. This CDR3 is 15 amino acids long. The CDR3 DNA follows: TGTGCCAGCAGCTTAACCGGGACAGTGGGCCACGAGCAGTACTTC. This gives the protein CASSLTGTVGHEQYF.

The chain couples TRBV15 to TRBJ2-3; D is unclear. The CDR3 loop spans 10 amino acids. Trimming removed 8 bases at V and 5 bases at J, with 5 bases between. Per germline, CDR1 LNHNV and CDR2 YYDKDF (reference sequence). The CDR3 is CATRLDTQYF. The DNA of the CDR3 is TGTGCCACCCGTTTAGATACGCAGTATTTT.

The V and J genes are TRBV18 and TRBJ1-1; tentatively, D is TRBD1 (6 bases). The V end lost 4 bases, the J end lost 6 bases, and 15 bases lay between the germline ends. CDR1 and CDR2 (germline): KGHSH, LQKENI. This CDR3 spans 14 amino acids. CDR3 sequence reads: CASSRGQYEPEAFF. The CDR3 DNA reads TGTGCCAGCTCACGCGGACAGTACGAGCCTGAAGCTTTCTTT.

In nucleotides, the CDR3 is TGTGCCAGCGTCCCGCGACTAACTCAGTCTGGGTATGGCTACACCTTC. It encodes CASVPRLTQSGYGYTF. The rearrangement joins TRBV6-6 to TRBJ1-2; no definite D call. The V gene's germline CDR1 is MNHNY and CDR2 SVGAGI (reference sequence). The length of the CDR3 is 16 residues. Trimming left V 8 bases short and J 5 bases short, with 24 bases between.

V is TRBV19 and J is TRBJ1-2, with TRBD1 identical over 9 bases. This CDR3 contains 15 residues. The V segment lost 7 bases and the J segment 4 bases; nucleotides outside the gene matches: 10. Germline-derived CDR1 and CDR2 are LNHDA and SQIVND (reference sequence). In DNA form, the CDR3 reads TGTGCCAGTACCCTAGGGCCGACAGGGGGCTATGGCTACACCTTC. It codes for CASTLGPTGGYGYTF.

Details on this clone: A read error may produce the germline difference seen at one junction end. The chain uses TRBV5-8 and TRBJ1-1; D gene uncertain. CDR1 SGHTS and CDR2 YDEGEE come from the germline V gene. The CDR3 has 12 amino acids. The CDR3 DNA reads TGTGCCAGCAGCTCCCGGGAGGGTGAAACTTTCTTT. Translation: CASSSREGETFF.

Here the CDR3 reads CATSSPTGQPGSPLHF. The CDR3 bases are TGTGCCACCAGCAGCCCGACAGGGCAGCCGGGGTCACCCCTCCACTTT. This chain links TRBV15 with TRBJ1-6; 7 bases map to TRBD1. The CDR3 sequence is 16 residues long. V lost 3 bases to trimming and J lost 10 bases; unmatched junction nucleotides: 12. CDR1 is LNHNV and CDR2 is YYDKDF in the germline V gene (reference sequence).

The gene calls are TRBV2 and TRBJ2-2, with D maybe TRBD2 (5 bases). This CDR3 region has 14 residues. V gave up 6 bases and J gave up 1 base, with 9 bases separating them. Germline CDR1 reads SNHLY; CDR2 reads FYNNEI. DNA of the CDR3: TGTGCCAGCAGGGGGAGCGGGAACACCGGGGAGCTGTTTTTT. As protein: CASRGSGNTGELFF.

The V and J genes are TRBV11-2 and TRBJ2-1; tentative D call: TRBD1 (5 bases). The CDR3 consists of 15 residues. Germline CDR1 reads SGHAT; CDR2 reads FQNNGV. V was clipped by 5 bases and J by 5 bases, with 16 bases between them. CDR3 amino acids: CASSPGQGADNEQFF. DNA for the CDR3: TGTGCCAGCAGCCCCGGGCAAGGGGCGGACAATGAGCAGTTCTTC.

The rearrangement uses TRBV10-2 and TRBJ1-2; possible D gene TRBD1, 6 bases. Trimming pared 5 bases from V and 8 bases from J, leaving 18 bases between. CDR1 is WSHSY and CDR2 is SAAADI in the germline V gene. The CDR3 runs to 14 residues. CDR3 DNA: TGCGCCAGCAGTAATCCTACAGGGTTGGGGGGCTACACCTTC. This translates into CASSNPTGLGGYTF.